The clone carrying this T cell receptor (beta chain) has only a few counts. Genomic DNA, for the unsorted samples, came from about 90 million PBMCs. The sample comes from a study of shared clonotypes between healthy human individuals. Clones were read by immunoSEQ multiplex PCR, and TCRdb kept only the in-frame ones, dropping some. This table holds some 500,000 clones, about 74% found once. J gave up 8 bases and V 9 bases, and 17 bases lay outside the gene matches. Germline loops: CDR1 MDHEN, CDR2 SYDVKM. This CDR3 is built from 16 residues. The V gene is TRBV28, the J gene TRBJ1-2; 11 nucleotides align to TRBD1. The sequence came from a woman aged 40 to 50 in good health. Some clones in this sample may be carry-over from other donors' samples. Sequenced input: PBMCs. CDR3 DNA sequence: TGTGCCAGTGGGGCTTTTTGGGACAGGGGGTTTTTGGGCTACACCTTC. Translated: CASGAFWDRGFLGYTF.